Listed below are T cell receptor beta chains from one sample, sequenced in a study of OX40 agonist ivuxolimab in advanced cancers. Using immunoSEQ multiplex PCR, the repertoire was profiled, and TCRdb retains in-frame clones only, with some absent. Of some 58,000 clones in the sample, approximately 86% were seen once. This specimen consisted of CD4+ or CD8+ T cells sorted from blood, obtained in a trial of the OX40 agonist ivuxolimab. The origin of the receptors is an adult with an advanced solid tumor such as melanoma, head and neck, liver or kidney cancer. The CDR3 runs from the conserved cysteine through the conserved F or W. D genes are given only for firm matches. Size is stated for part of the rows, as once, few or many counts, or as a class when the clone is expanded.

CASSLGSLAEKETQYF	TGTGCCAGCAGCTTAGGTTCTCTAGCGGAGAAAGAGACCCAGTACTTC	TRBD2	NA	TRBV7-2	TRBJ2-5
CASSLVGGHIQYF	TGCGCCAGCAGCTTGGTGGGGGGTCACATTCAGTACTTC	NA	NA	TRBV5-1	TRBJ2-4
CASSYSWASGSGEQYF	TGTGCCAGCAGTTACTCCTGGGCTAGCGGGAGCGGCGAGCAGTACTTC	TRBD2	NA	TRBV6-5	TRBJ2-7
CASSLRGWTENTGELFF	TGTGCCAGCAGCTTAAGGGGGTGGACAGAGAACACCGGGGAGCTGTTTTTT	NA	NA	TRBV7-9	TRBJ2-2
CASSSPSAPSTDTQYF	TGTGCCAGCAGTTCCCCCTCCGCCCCGAGCACAGATACGCAGTATTTT	NA	NA	TRBV27	TRBJ2-3
CASSYSIGTTYEQYF	TGTGCCAGCAGTTACTCGATAGGGACTACCTACGAGCAGTACTTC	TRBD2	NA	TRBV6-5	TRBJ2-7
CASSSKWTTNNQPQHF	TGTGCCAGCAGTTCAAAATGGACAACCAACAATCAGCCCCAGCATTTT	NA	NA	TRBV27	TRBJ1-5
CASSRGQGRETQYF	TGTGCCAGCAGCCGCGGACAGGGGCGAGAGACCCAGTACTTC	TRBD1	NA	TRBV4-2	TRBJ2-5
CASRPGTRNEQYF	TGTGCCAGCAGGCCGGGGACGAGAAACGAGCAGTACTTC	NA	NA	TRBV7-6	TRBJ2-7
CASSRTYNTGELFF	TGTGCCAGCAGCAGGACTTATAATACAGGGGAGCTGTTTTTT	NA	NA	TRBV7-3	TRBJ2-2
CASSTLPSFRGLFF	TGCGCCAGCAGCACGCTGCCTTCTTTCCGGGGGCTGTTTTTT	NA	NA	TRBV4-1	TRBJ2-2
CASSLGTRGISETQYF	TGTGCCAGCAGCCTAGGAACGAGGGGAATCTCAGAGACCCAGTACTTC	NA	NA	TRBV4-2	TRBJ2-5
CASSFPQRGRIFYEQYF	TGTGCCAGCAGCTTCCCCCAGCGAGGGAGGATCTTCTACGAGCAGTACTTC	NA	NA	TRBV7-2	TRBJ2-7
CASSYSGGRNYEQYF	TGTGCCAGCAGTTACTCTGGGGGGCGCAACTACGAGCAGTACTTC	NA	NA	TRBV6-6	TRBJ2-7
CASSAAPIEQYF	TGTGCCAGCAGCGCCGCCCCCATCGAGCAGTACTTC	NA	few	TRBV7-2	TRBJ2-7